Described below is a single T cell receptor beta chain sequence and its context. V was shortened by 6 bases and J by 4 bases, with 12 bases between the two germline ends. CDR3 size: 13 residues. Per the original data handling: Reference gene primers were amplified, and this amplification served to estimate nucleated cell counts. Repertoires were generated with immunoSEQ multiplex PCR, while TCRdb's copy carries only in-frame clones and drops some. The DNA gave D and trimming, while V, J and clone size come from that table. The sample carries some 250,000 clones, 70% to 90% recorded once. The source of the sample is a study of blood T cell repertoires in COVID-19. Study summary: The origin of the acute and convalescent COVID-19 samples was the United States, Italy and Spain. T cells, B-cell-depleted T cells, or PBMCs supplied cDNA or gDNA.

Membership in each cohort depended on participant-reported clinical history. This clonotype was obtained from a woman aged 50 to 60 who had recovered from COVID-19. What was sequenced was PBMCs or T cells enriched from blood (not recorded which). The J gene is TRBJ1-2, the V gene TRBV12-3 or TRBV12-4, with no clear D. The CDR3 loop is CASSPHDTYGYTF. For the CDR3, the DNA is TGTGCCAGCAGCCCCCACGACACCTATGGCTACACCTTC.